This T cell receptor beta chain derives from a study of blood T cell repertoires in COVID-19. Across the whole study: Acute and convalescent COVID-19 specimens originated in the United States, Italy and Spain.

Measured with immunoSEQ multiplex PCR; TCRdb has only the in-frame clones, and not every one. The sample has approximately 230,000 clones, 86% seen once. This clone was counted once. The V segment lost 7 bases and the J segment 4 bases; nucleotides outside the gene matches: 9. CDR1 is SGHTS and CDR2 is YDEGEE in the germline V gene. This CDR3 is built from 14 residues. Participants' own reports of clinical history determined their cohort assignment. Recovered participants had two consecutive negative NP/OP PCR tests, healthcare professional clearance, or symptom resolution. Sequenced material: PBMCs or T cells enriched from blood (not recorded which). The chain combines TRBV5-8 with TRBJ1-1, with 8 bases matching TRBD1. This sequence was found in a man aged 40-49 years who had recovered from COVID-19. The CDR3 DNA sequence: TGTGCCAGCTTTAAATGGACAGGGATCACTGAAGCTTTCTTT. It encodes CASFKWTGITEAFF. The entire variable domain, with the rest obtained from reference TRBV5-8 and TRBJ1-1, is as follows: EAGVTQSPTHLIKTRGQQATLRCSPISGHTSVYWYQQALGLGLQFLLWYDEGEERNRGNFPPRFSGRQFPNYSSELNVNALELEDSALYLCASFKWTGITEAFFGQGTRLTVV.